These T cell receptor beta chains were read from a single sample in a study of Ad26.COV2.S vaccination and SARS-CoV-2 variants. Only in-frame clones appear in the TCRdb table, and some are missing; sequencing was by immunoSEQ multiplex PCR. The sample includes around 450,000 clones, less than 95% of them seen just once. The material was peripheral blood, obtained in a trial of Ad26.COV2.S vaccine versus placebo. Every receptor here comes from a person between 18 and 60 years old who received the Ad26.COV2.S COVID-19 vaccine or a placebo. CDR3s include the opening cysteine and the closing phenylalanine or tryptophan. The order of the fields is J gene, D gene, V gene, CDR3 DNA, CDR3 protein. D genes are given only for firm matches.

TRBJ1-1 | NA | TRBV2 | TGTGCCAGCTGGAGGGGGTTGGGGAACACTGAAGCTTTCTTT | CASWRGLGNTEAFF
TRBJ2-1 | TRBD2 | TRBV4-2 | TGTGCCAGCAGCCGGGGACTAGCAGGGAACAATGAGCAGTTCTTC | CASSRGLAGNNEQFF
TRBJ1-2 | NA | TRBV6-5 | TGTGCCAGCAGTTACTCAAGGAACTATGGCTACACCTTC | CASSYSRNYGYTF
TRBJ2-1 | NA | TRBV27 | TGTGCCAGCAGCCGTTACGGAGGAGATGAGCAGTTCTTC | CASSRYGGDEQFF
TRBJ2-2 | NA | TRBV19 | TGTGCCAGTAGTATCCGGGGCTTGAACACCGGGGAGCTGTTTTTT | CASSIRGLNTGELFF
TRBJ2-1 | TRBD1 | TRBV2 | TGTGCCAGCCGGACACAGGGGGCTTCCTACAATGAGCAGTTCTTC | CASRTQGASYNEQFF
TRBJ2-3 | NA | TRBV10-1 | TGCGCCAGAAAGGGTACCGCAGATACGCAGTATTTT | CARKGTADTQYF
TRBJ2-2 | NA | TRBV28 | TGTGCCAGCATAACCTATCCCGGGGAGCTGTTTTTT | CASITYPGELFF
TRBJ2-2 | TRBD2 | TRBV6-2/TRBV6-3 | TGTGCCAGCAGTACTAGCGGGAGGGCCGACGGGGAGCTGTTTTTT | CASSTSGRADGELFF
TRBJ2-7 | TRBD2 | TRBV9 | TGTGCCAGCAGCGTGACGGGACTAGTGGCCTCCTACGAGCAGTACTTC | CASSVTGLVASYEQYF
TRBJ2-3 | NA | TRBV11-2 | TGTGCCAGCAGCTTATGGGAACTAGCAGAGTTGCCAGATACGCAGTATTTT | CASSLWELAELPDTQYF
TRBJ1-4 | TRBD1 | TRBV5-1 | TGCGCCAGCAGCTTACAGGGGAGTGAAAAACTGTTTTTT | CASSLQGSEKLFF